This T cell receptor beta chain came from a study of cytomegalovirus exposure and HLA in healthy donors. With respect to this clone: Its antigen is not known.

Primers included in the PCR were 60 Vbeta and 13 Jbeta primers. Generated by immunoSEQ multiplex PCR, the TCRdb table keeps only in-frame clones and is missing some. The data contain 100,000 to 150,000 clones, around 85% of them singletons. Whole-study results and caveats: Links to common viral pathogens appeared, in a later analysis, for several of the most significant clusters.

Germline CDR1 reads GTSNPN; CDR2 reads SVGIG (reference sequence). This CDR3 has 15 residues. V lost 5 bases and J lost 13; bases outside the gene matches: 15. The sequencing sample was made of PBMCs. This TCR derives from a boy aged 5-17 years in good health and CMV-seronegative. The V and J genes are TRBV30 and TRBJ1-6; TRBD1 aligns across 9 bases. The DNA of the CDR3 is TGTGCCTGGGGGACCCCCGGGACAGGGACCTCGCCCCTCCACTTT. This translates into CAWGTPGTGTSPLHF.